What follows describes a single T cell receptor (beta chain). Germline V gene data show CDR1 as SGHRS and CDR2 as YFSETQ. The length of the CDR3 is 15 residues. UMI-tagged 5'RACE template switching yielded the TCR beta cDNA. Reprocessing the 5' RACE reads, TCRdb reports a single entry for every CDR3 protein and omits DNA. The sample includes approximately 440,000 distinct CDR3 sequences. This record comes from a study of T cells expressing NK-cell markers. Sequencing input: blood T cells: a sorted CD56 or NKG2C T cell subset, CD4+ or CD8+ T cells, or bulk PBMC T cells (not recorded which). J is TRBJ1-4 and V is TRBV5-1; TCRdb proposes TRBD1, but this gene call is untestable without DNA. The sequence was collected from a woman aged 50 to 60 in good health. CDR3 in amino acids: CASSFYGTGGEKLFF.